This TCR beta chain came from a study of cytomegalovirus exposure and HLA in healthy donors. Study-wide points: The authors reported that TCR beta sequences could predict HLA-A and HLA-B alleles. These predictions were accurate for most subjects in the first cohort. In an earlier analysis, productive rearrangement rates for most beta V segments clustered near 87% or 30%.

As concerns this clone: Its cognate antigen is unknown.

CDR1 is SNHLY and CDR2 is FYNNEI in the germline V gene. Trimming took off 8 bases at V and 3 bases at J, with 16 bases between the two ends. The CDR3 covers 14 residues. PCR used 60 Vbeta primers and 13 Jbeta primers. Measured with immunoSEQ multiplex PCR; TCRdb has only the in-frame clones, and not every one. The sample holds roughly 250,000 clones; approximately 70% are singletons and the top ten take approximately 2.5%. The chain recombines TRBV2 with TRBJ1-2; D may be TRBD1 (6 bases). The source of this sequence is a female donor in good health and CMV-seronegative. Material for sequencing was PBMCs. This chain's CDR3 is CASPGTMGHYGYTF. DNA for the CDR3: TGTGCCAGCCCGGGGACAATGGGGCACTATGGCTACACCTTC. The full variable domain, in which reference TRBV2 and TRBJ1-2 provide the parts outside the CDR3, is EPEVTQTPSHQVTQMGQEVILRCVPISNHLYFYWYRQILGQKVEFLVSFYNNEISEKSEIFDDQFSVERPDGSNFTLKIRSTKLEDSAMYFCASPGTMGHYGYTFGSGTRLTVV.